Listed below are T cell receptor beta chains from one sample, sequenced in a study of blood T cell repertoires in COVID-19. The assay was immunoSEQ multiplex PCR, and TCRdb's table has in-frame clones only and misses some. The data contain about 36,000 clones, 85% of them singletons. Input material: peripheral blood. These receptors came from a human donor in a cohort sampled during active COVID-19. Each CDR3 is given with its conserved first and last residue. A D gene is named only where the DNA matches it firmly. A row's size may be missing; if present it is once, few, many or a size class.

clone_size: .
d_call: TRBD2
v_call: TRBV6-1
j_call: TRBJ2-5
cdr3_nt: TGTGCCAGCAGTGAAGTGGGACTAGAAGAGACCCAGTACTTC
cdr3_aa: CASSEVGLEETQYF

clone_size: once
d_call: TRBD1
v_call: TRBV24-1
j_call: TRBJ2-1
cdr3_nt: TGTGCCACCAGTGATACCGGGACAGGAGACAATGAGCAGTTCTTC
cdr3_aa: CATSDTGTGDNEQFF

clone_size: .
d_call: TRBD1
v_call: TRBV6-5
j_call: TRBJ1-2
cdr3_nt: TGTGCCAGCAGTAGGGTGACCCAGGGGGCGCGTTACACCTTC
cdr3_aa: CASSRVTQGARYTF

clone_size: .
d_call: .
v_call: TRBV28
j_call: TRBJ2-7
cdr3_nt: TGTGTGAGTGGGGGGACAGAATACTACGAGCAGTACTTC
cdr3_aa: CVSGGTEYYEQYF

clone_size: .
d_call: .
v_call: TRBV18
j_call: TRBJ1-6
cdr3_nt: TGTGCCAGCTCACCCCCAGGGGCCCATAATTCACCCCTCCACTTT
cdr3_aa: CASSPPGAHNSPLHF

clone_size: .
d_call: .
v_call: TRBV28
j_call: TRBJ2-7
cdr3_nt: TGTGCCAGCAGTGCTGGCTCTGTTGGGGGGTACGCGCAGTACTTC
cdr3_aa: CASSAGSVGGYAQYF

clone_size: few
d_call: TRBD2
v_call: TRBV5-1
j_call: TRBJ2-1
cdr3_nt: TGCGCCAGCAGCTGGGGACTAGCGGGGCGTCAGTTCTTC
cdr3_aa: CASSWGLAGRQFF

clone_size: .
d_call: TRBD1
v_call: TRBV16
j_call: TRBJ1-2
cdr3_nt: TGTGCCAGCAGCCAATCGTTGACAGGGGTAGTTGGCTACACCTTC
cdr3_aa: CASSQSLTGVVGYTF

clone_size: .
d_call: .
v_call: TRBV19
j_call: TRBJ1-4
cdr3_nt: TGTGCCTGCAACAGGGCTAATGAAAAACTGTTTTTT
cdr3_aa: CACNRANEKLFF

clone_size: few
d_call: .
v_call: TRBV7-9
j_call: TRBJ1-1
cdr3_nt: TGTGCCAGCAGCTTACCGGTTGTAGCTTTCTTT
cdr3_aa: CASSLPVVAFF

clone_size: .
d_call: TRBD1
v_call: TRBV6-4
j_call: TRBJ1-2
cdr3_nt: TGTGCCAGCAGTCCAGAACAGGGGAGAGGATATGGCTACACCTTC
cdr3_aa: CASSPEQGRGYGYTF

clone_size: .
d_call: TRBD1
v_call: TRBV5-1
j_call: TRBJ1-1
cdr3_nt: TGCGCCAGCAAACAGGGCACAGGGGTTGATACTGAAGCTTTCTTT
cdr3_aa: CASKQGTGVDTEAFF

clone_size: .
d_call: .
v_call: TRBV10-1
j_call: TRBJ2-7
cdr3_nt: TGCGCCAGCAGTGAGTCGAAAGGCCCAGGGCCATACGAGCAGTACTTC
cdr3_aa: CASSESKGPGPYEQYF

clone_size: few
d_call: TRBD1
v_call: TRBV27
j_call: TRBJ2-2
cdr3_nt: TGTGCCAGCAGTCGAGGGACAGGGTTTAACACCGGGGAGCTGTTTTTT
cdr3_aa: CASSRGTGFNTGELFF

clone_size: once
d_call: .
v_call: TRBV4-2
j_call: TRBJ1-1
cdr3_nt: TGTGCCAGCAGCCAAAAAGGACAGCTTGGGGGTGAAGCTTTCTTT
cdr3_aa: CASSQKGQLGGEAFF

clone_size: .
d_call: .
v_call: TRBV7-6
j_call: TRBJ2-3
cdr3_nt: TGTGCCAGCAGCTTAGGTGTTAGGCCCCGGGAGCATACGCAGTATTTT
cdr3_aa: CASSLGVRPREHTQYF

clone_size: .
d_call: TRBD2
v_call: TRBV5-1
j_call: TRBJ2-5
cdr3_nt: TGCGCCAGCGGCACTAGCGGGGGGACGCAAGAGACCCAGTACTTC
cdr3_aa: CASGTSGGTQETQYF

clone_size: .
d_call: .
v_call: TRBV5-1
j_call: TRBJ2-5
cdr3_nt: TGCGCCAGCAGCCCTCCTCAGGGGGGCGGCGGGGAGACCCAGTACTTC
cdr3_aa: CASSPPQGGGGETQYF